A selection of T cell receptor beta chains follows, all from one sample in a study of identical twins' blood T cells. TCRdb re-called the 5' RACE reads with MiXCR, one entry per CDR3 protein. The sample includes hundreds of thousands of distinct CDR3 sequences, about 28% of them seen just once. Sequencing was carried out using PBMCs. Source of these receptors: a woman between 18 and 49 years old in good health. The CDR3 runs from the conserved cysteine through the conserved F or W. D genes are given only for firm matches. The size entry is marked missing in some rows and otherwise reads once, few, many or a size class.

TRBV18	-	TRBJ2-1	-	CASSPTRTYNEQFF	TGTGCCAGCTCACCAACAAGAACCTACAATGAGCAGTTCTTC
TRBV19	few	TRBJ1-5	-	CASSPEGSGNQPQHF	TGTGCCAGTAGCCCGGAAGGATCGGGGAATCAGCCCCAGCATTTT
TRBV28	-	TRBJ1-5	-	CASSSPQDNQPQHF	TGTGCCAGCAGTTCCCCCCAAGACAATCAGCCCCAGCATTTT
TRBV29-1	-	TRBJ2-3	TRBD1	CSVDPTGLTDTQYF	TGCAGCGTTGACCCGACAGGGCTCACAGATACGCAGTATTTT
TRBV20-1	-	TRBJ1-1	-	CSARDQIQGNTEAFF	TGCAGTGCTAGAGACCAAATTCAAGGGAACACTGAAGCTTTCTTT
TRBV29-1	-	TRBJ1-2	-	CSVEVDNAANYGYTF	TGCAGCGTTGAAGTCGACAACGCCGCTAACTATGGCTACACCTTC
TRBV4-1	-	TRBJ1-1	-	CASSHLITGSRGRTEAFF	TGCGCCAGCAGCCATCTAATCACTGGATCGAGGGGAAGGACTGAAGCTTTCTTT
TRBV7-2	few	TRBJ2-7	-	CASSLVGTSYEQYF	TGTGCCAGCAGCTTAGTTGGGACAAGTTACGAGCAGTACTTC
TRBV20-1	-	TRBJ1-5	TRBD1	CSAGGGGTPQHF	TGCAGTGCTGGGGGAGGGGGCACGCCCCAGCATTTT
TRBV7-9	-	TRBJ2-1	-	CASSLRDNQIFF	TGTGCCAGCAGCCTCCGGGACAACCAAATATTCTTC
TRBV7-8	once	TRBJ1-1	-	CVSSWTVNTEAFF	TGTGTCAGCAGTTGGACCGTAAACACTGAAGCTTTCTTT
TRBV20-1	-	TRBJ2-2	TRBD2	CSARMAREGVGELFF	TGCAGTGCTAGAATGGCCAGGGAGGGCGTCGGGGAGCTGTTTTTT
TRBV10-3	-	TRBJ1-1	-	CAINKRDGNTEAFF	TGTGCCATCAACAAAAGGGACGGGAACACTGAAGCTTTCTTT
TRBV6-2/TRBV6-3	many	TRBJ2-3	-	CASSEDLLVDRTQYF	TGTGCCAGCAGTGAAGACCTCTTGGTTGATCGTACGCAGTATTTT
TRBV7-8	few	TRBJ1-4	-	CASSPYRVYEKLFF	TGTGCCAGCAGCCCGTATAGGGTGTACGAAAAACTGTTTTTT
TRBV29-1	-	TRBJ2-2	TRBD2	CSGGGLTGELFF	TGCAGCGGCGGGGGTCTCACCGGGGAGCTGTTTTTT
TRBV6-2/TRBV6-3	once	TRBJ1-5	-	CASSSPTPQHF	TGTGCCAGCAGTTCCCCCACGCCCCAGCATTTT
TRBV10-3	-	TRBJ1-4	-	CAISDRGGEKLFF	TGTGCCATCAGTGACAGGGGAGGTGAAAAACTGTTTTTT
TRBV29-1	-	TRBJ1-1	-	CSSAAGWNTEAFF	TGCAGCTCGGCCGCGGGATGGAACACTGAAGCTTTCTTT
TRBV20-1	-	TRBJ2-2	-	CSARGMGETGELFF	TGCAGTGCTAGAGGGATGGGGGAAACCGGGGAGCTGTTTTTT
TRBV20-1	-	TRBJ2-1	-	CSARRGGSYNEQFF	TGCAGTGCTAGGAGGGGTGGCTCCTACAATGAGCAGTTCTTC
TRBV14	few	TRBJ2-1	-	CASSQGSGWSYNEQFF	TGTGCCAGCAGCCAAGGATCAGGGTGGTCCTACAATGAGCAGTTCTTC
TRBV20-1	few	TRBJ1-2	-	CSVRDIRWSGYTF	TGCAGTGTCCGGGACATAAGGTGGAGTGGCTACACCTTC
TRBV12-3/TRBV12-4	-	TRBJ1-1	-	CATGINTEAFF	TGTGCCACGGGGATTAATACTGAAGCTTTCTTT